The present TCR beta chain was sequenced within a study of blood T cell repertoires in COVID-19. Study as a whole: Samples representing acute and convalescent COVID-19 were sourced from the United States, Italy and Spain. T cells, B-cell-depleted T cells, or PBMCs supplied cDNA or gDNA.

Libraries were prepared by immunoSEQ multiplex PCR; TCRdb keeps only in-frame clonotypes and omits some of them. The sample has 90,000 to 120,000 clones, approximately 82% seen once; the top ten hold roughly 4%. The germline V and J ends were trimmed by 2 bases and 8 bases, with 6 bases remaining between them. The V gene's germline CDR1 is SGHAT and CDR2 FQNNGV. The CDR3 totals 11 residues. The chain has TRBV11-2 and TRBJ1-1, with D unclear. The sample taken for sequencing was peripheral blood. The receptor was isolated from a woman in her sixties or seventies with acute or convalescent COVID-19. The CDR3 region has the DNA TGTGCCAGCAGCTTAACACCGGAAGCTTTCTTT. As protein: CASSLTPEAFF. Full variable domain (rest looked up from reference TRBV11-2 and TRBJ1-1): EAGVAQSPRYKIIEKRQSVAFWCNPISGHATLYWYQQILGQGPKLLIQFQNNGVVDDSQLPKDRFSAERLKGVDSTLKIQPAKLEDSAVYLCASSLTPEAFFGQGTRLTVV.